This is a list of T cell receptor beta chains from one sample in a study of shared clonotypes between healthy human individuals. TCRdb's table, derived via immunoSEQ multiplex PCR, lists solely in-frame clones and lacks some. The sample lists some 2,500,000 clones; around 93% were seen once. The material sequenced was naive CD4+ T cells from PBMCs. The receptor source for this set is a man between 18 and 29 years old in good health. Some clones in this sample may be carry-over from other donors' samples. CDR3s include the opening cysteine and the closing phenylalanine or tryptophan. Fields, in order: J gene, V gene, D gene, CDR3 DNA, CDR3 protein. A D gene is named only where the DNA matches it firmly.

>TRBJ2-1|TRBV7-2|TRBD1
TGTGCCAGCAGCTTCGTCGGGACAGGGATATACAATGAGCAGTTCTTC
CASSFVGTGIYNEQFF
>TRBJ1-5|TRBV9|-
TGTGCCAGCAGCCCGGGGGGCAGGGATGATCAGCCCCAGCATTTT
CASSPGGRDDQPQHF
>TRBJ2-2|TRBV7-9|TRBD2
TGTGCCAGCAGCCTACTCGGTATGGCTAGCGGGTTGACCGGGGAGCTGTTTTTT
CASSLLGMASGLTGELFF
>TRBJ2-7|TRBV7-2|TRBD2
TGTGCCAGCAGCCTTTCCGGGACTAGTTCCTACGAGCAGTACTTC
CASSLSGTSSYEQYF
>TRBJ2-7|TRBV28|-
TGTGCCAGCAGCTTTGAAAGGGGCTACGAGCAGTACTTC
CASSFERGYEQYF
>TRBJ2-7|TRBV19|-
TGTGCCAGTAGTATCGCTCTCGGACAGCTGTACGAGCAGTACTTC
CASSIALGQLYEQYF
>TRBJ2-7|TRBV7-2|-
TGTGCCAGCAGCTTAGCGCTTTCCTACGAGCAGTACTTC
CASSLALSYEQYF
>TRBJ1-1|TRBV9|TRBD1
TGTGCCAGCAGCGTAGGAGGACAGGGGGGAAGGACTGAAGCTTTCTTT
CASSVGGQGGRTEAFF
>TRBJ1-1|TRBV7-9|TRBD1
TGTGCCAGCAGACTAGGGACAGAGAACACTGAAGCTTTCTTT
CASRLGTENTEAFF
>TRBJ2-1|TRBV15|TRBD2
TGTGCCACCAGCAGAGACGGGACTAGCGGGACGAATGAGCAGTTCTTC
CATSRDGTSGTNEQFF
>TRBJ1-2|TRBV9|-
TGTGCCAGCAGCCCCGATGGGGGAAACTATGGCTACACCTTC
CASSPDGGNYGYTF
>TRBJ1-5|TRBV2|-
TGTGCCAGCAGTGCAATATCCCAGAATCAGCCCCAGCATTTT
CASSAISQNQPQHF
>TRBJ2-3|TRBV2|-
TGTGCCAGCAATCTAGACAGAAGCACAGATACGCAGTATTTT
CASNLDRSTDTQYF
>TRBJ2-1|TRBV5-1|TRBD2
TGCGCCAGCGCCCGGGAGGGCCGGTCCTACAATGAGCAGTTCTTC
CASAREGRSYNEQFF
>TRBJ2-1|TRBV5-5|TRBD2
TGTGCCAGCAACCCAAGGACGAATAGCGGGAGGGTGGTAAATGAGCAGTTCTTC
CASNPRTNSGRVVNEQFF
>TRBJ1-2|TRBV9|TRBD1
TGTGCCAGCAGCGCCCGACAGGGGGCGGGGGGCTACACCTTC
CASSARQGAGGYTF